The 18 T cell receptor beta chains in this list originate from one sample, sequenced in a study of beta chain features in type 1 diabetes. Expressed TCRB transcripts were sequenced after all isolated RNA was converted to cDNA. Generated by immunoSEQ multiplex PCR, the TCRdb table keeps only in-frame clones and is missing some. The table lists 300,000 to 350,000 clones, less than 9.5% of them singletons. Sequences were obtained from central memory CD4+ T cells from blood. The receptors were gathered from a young woman in good health.

V gene TRBV28 combines with J gene TRBJ2-5; tentatively, D is TRBD1 (5 bases). Germline values: CDR1 MDHEN, CDR2 SYDVKM. With 11 bases removed from V and 2 bases from J, the gap between germline ends came to 12 bases. The CDR3 runs to 12 residues. CDR3 in DNA: TGTGCCTCCAGGGTTTCGCAAGAGACCCAGTACTTC. It yields the protein CASRVSQETQYF.

Note on this clone: It may be a read error: a sequence one base away is much more abundant. This chain links TRBV7-8 with TRBJ2-5; unclear D gene. Germline CDR1 and CDR2: SGHVS and FQNEAQ. The V end lost 5 bases, the J end lost 2 bases, and 3 bases lay between the germline ends. There are 11 residues in the CDR3. CDR3 nucleotides: TGTGCCAGCAGCCGACAAGAGACCCAGTACTTC. This encodes CASSRQETQYF. The whole variable domain, filled in from reference TRBV7-8 and TRBJ2-5, reads GAGVSQSPRYKVAKRGQDVALRCDPISGHVSLFWYQQALGQGPEFLTYFQNEAQLDKSGLPSDRFFAERPEGSVSTLKIQRTQQEDSAVYLCASSRQETQYFGPGTRLLVL.

V is TRBV18 and J is TRBJ1-2; TRBD1 is a possible D gene (6 bases). The CDR3 sequence is 14 residues long. Trimming took 3 bases from V and 4 from J, leaving 12 bases between them. Per the germline V gene, CDR1 is KGHSH and CDR2 is LQKENI. The CDR3 is CASSPTGIGYGYTF. CDR3 DNA: TGTGCCAGCTCACCTACAGGGATAGGCTATGGCTACACCTTC.

This clone was seen only a few times. The gene calls are TRBV9 and TRBJ2-5, with D perhaps TRBD1 (5 bases). The CDR3 is 15 amino acids. V dropped 3 bases and J dropped 2 bases, with 14 bases sitting between them. The germline V gene has CDR1 SGDLS and CDR2 YYNGEE. The CDR3 sequence: CASSANSGLQETQYF. The DNA for the CDR3 is TGTGCCAGCAGCGCAAACTCAGGGTTGCAAGAGACCCAGTACTTC.

This clone occurred a few times. The chain joins TRBV6-6 to TRBJ1-1; D is unclear. CDR1 is MNHNY, CDR2 SVGAGI, per germline (reference sequence). Trimming stripped 2 bases from V and 0 bases from J, with 4 bases between. This CDR3 is 13 amino acids long. This CDR3 is CASSYAVNTEAFF. The CDR3 DNA reads TGTGCCAGCAGTTACGCGGTGAACACTGAAGCTTTCTTT.

The CDR3 region is CSVQENYEQYF. CDR3 nucleotides: TGCAGTGTACAGGAGAACTACGAGCAGTACTTC. V is TRBV20-1 and J is TRBJ2-5; D may be TRBD1 (5 bases). The J call is uncertain, as TRBJ2-7 better fits the DNA end. Germline assignment: CDR1 DFQATT and CDR2 SNEGSKA (reference sequence). This CDR3 has 11 residues.

The sample holds a few counts of this clone. The chain joins TRBV4-3 to TRBJ2-3; D remains unclear. The CDR3 is 14 residues long. CDR1 and CDR2 from the germline V gene are LGHNA and YSLEER. Trimming shortened V by 3 bases and J by 0 bases, and 7 bases separated the two germline ends. The CDR3 sequence: CASSQLGSTDTQYF. CDR3 sequence (DNA): TGCGCCAGCAGCCAGCTGGGGAGCACAGATACGCAGTATTTT.

The chain uses TRBV18 and TRBJ1-1; D unclear. V was cut by 4 bases and J by 7 bases, with 10 bases left in between. In germline, CDR1 is KGHSH, CDR2 LQKENI. This CDR3 spans 12 amino acids. The CDR3 bases are TGTGCCAGCTCACTGACGCAAGGTGAAGCTTTCTTT. This codes for CASSLTQGEAFF.

The gene calls are TRBV15 and TRBJ2-5, with D tentatively TRBD2 (5 bases). The ends were cut back, 2 bases at V and 4 bases at J, with 14 bases in the middle. The CDR3 has 15 residues. Per the germline V gene, CDR1 is LNHNV and CDR2 is YYDKDF (reference sequence). CDR3 region: CATSRNPGTRETQYF. The CDR3 region has the DNA TGTGCCACCAGCAGAAACCCGGGAACACGAGAGACCCAGTACTTC.

CDR3 in amino acids: CASRSSGSNEQYF. The CDR3 DNA reads as TGTGCCAGCCGCTCTAGCGGGAGTAACGAGCAGTACTTC. The rearrangement uses TRBV7-8 and TRBJ2-7; 10 nucleotides match TRBD2. Germline CDR1 is SGHVS and CDR2 is FQNEAQ. Losses at the gene ends were 8 bases for V and 5 bases for J; bases not matched to a gene: 6. There are 13 residues in the CDR3.

This clone was seen more than once but under ten times. This rearrangement joins TRBV5-6 to TRBJ2-2, with a tentative D call TRBD1 (5 bases). V gave up 2 bases and J gave up 7 bases, with 15 bases separating them. This CDR3 contains 15 residues. Germline CDR1 reads SGHDT; CDR2 reads YYEEEE. CDR3 DNA sequence: TGTGCCAGCAGCTTCGTGGCAGGGTCCGGCGGGGAGCTGTTTTTT. It specifies CASSFVAGSGGELFF.

V is TRBV19 and J is TRBJ2-3; D uncertain. The CDR3 totals 14 residues. V shed 5 bases and J shed 2 bases, with 11 bases lying between them. In germline, CDR1 is LNHDA, CDR2 SQIVND (reference sequence). For the CDR3, the DNA is TGTGCCAGTAGTTCGGCTTACGACACAGATACGCAGTATTTT. Protein product: CASSSAYDTDTQYF.

This clone came up a few times. The rearrangement uses TRBV19 and TRBJ2-6; D perhaps matches TRBD2 (6 bases). V lost 8 bases and J lost 2, with 16 bases in between. Germline V lookup: CDR1 LNHDA, CDR2 SQIVND (reference sequence). This CDR3 has 16 residues. For the CDR3, the DNA is TGTGCCAGTCGTCCGGGGGAATTACCTGGGGCCAACGTCCTGACTTTC. Encoded protein: CASRPGELPGANVLTF.

This clone was seen a handful of times. V and J are TRBV7-8 and TRBJ1-4; a possible D gene is TRBD1 (6 bases). From germline, CDR1 is SGHVS and CDR2 FQNEAQ. The CDR3 sequence is 18 residues long. V was pared by 5 bases and J by 10 bases, with 29 bases between. The CDR3 DNA is TGTGCCAGCAGCCCAATCCCCCCCCCGAACAGGGCTTTGGTAAAACTGTTTTTT. Encoded protein: CASSPIPPPNRALVKLFF.

This clone has more than one count but fewer than ten. The rearrangement joins TRBV2 to TRBJ2-7; D is perhaps TRBD1 or TRBD2 (5 bases each). V lost 8 bases and J 2 bases, leaving 16 bases between the germline ends. This CDR3 has 14 amino acids. Germline V lookup: CDR1 SNHLY, CDR2 FYNNEI. CDR3 nucleotide sequence: TGTGCCAGCGGAGCCGGGACGGTGCCCTACGAGCAGTACTTC. Translating gives CASGAGTVPYEQYF.

This chain connects TRBV15 to TRBJ2-3; the D gene is possibly TRBD2 (6 bases). Trimming shortened V by 0 bases and J by 2 bases, and 12 bases separated the two germline ends. This CDR3 has 16 residues. Germline V lookup: CDR1 LNHNV, CDR2 YYDKDF (reference sequence). CDR3 sequence (DNA): TGTGCCACCAGCAGAGAGCGGAGGGCCACCACAGATACGCAGTATTTT. The encoded protein is CATSRERRATTDTQYF.

The sample holds a few counts of this clone. The rearrangement links TRBV7-9 to TRBJ1-2; D is unclear. CDR1 is SEHNR and CDR2 is FQNEAQ in the germline V gene (reference sequence). The V end was cut by 2 bases, the J end by 3 bases, with 7 bases between. The CDR3 extends over 13 amino acids. CDR3 DNA: TGTGCCAGCAGCTTAAATACTGACTATGGCTACACCTTC. This codes for CASSLNTDYGYTF.

This clone has just a few counts. V is TRBV4-2 and J is TRBJ2-3, with a possible D match to TRBD1 (7 bases). There are 18 residues in the CDR3. Germline V gene data show CDR1 as LGHNA and CDR2 as YNFKEQ. Trimming left V 4 bases short and J 2 bases short, with 22 bases between. The CDR3: CASSLSGRGTVDTDTQYF. CDR3 DNA sequence: TGTGCCAGCAGCCTAAGTGGACGCGGGACAGTTGACACAGATACGCAGTATTTT.